The T cell receptor beta chain under discussion was sequenced for a study of cytomegalovirus exposure and HLA in healthy donors. At the level of the study: A preliminary data release comprised about 85 million unique TCRs obtained from HLA-typed donors.

The CDR3 has 16 residues. Germline CDR1 reads MRHNA; CDR2 reads SNTAGT. V gave up 6 bases and J gave up 1 base, with 16 bases separating them. PCR primers comprised 60 Vbeta and 13 Jbeta primers. The method was immunoSEQ multiplex PCR; TCRdb's version includes in-frame clones alone and lacks a portion of them. The sample holds some 170,000 clones, roughly 70% seen once. Study-wide results and limits: Relative to equally common others, HLA-associated TCR beta chains showed greater clonal expansion in a later analysis. TCR beta V- and J-gene trimming, according to a later analysis, was linked to a missense DCLRE1C variant. In vitro, a few CMV-associated chains proved specific for CMV antigens.

As for this clone: Its antigen is undetermined.

V gene TRBV6-4 combines with J gene TRBJ2-1; D is perhaps TRBD2 (6 bases). This sequence originates from a male donor in good health and CMV-seronegative. The sample consisted of PBMCs. CDR3 amino acids: CASSVRAGQSYNEQFF. The CDR3 DNA follows: TGTGCCAGCAGCGTCCGAGCGGGCCAATCCTACAATGAGCAGTTCTTC.